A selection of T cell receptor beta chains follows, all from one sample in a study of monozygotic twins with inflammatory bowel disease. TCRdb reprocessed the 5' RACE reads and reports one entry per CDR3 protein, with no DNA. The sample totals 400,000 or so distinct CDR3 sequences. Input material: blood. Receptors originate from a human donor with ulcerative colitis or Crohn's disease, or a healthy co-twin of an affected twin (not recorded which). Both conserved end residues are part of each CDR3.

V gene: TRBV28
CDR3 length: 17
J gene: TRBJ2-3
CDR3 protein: CASSSTFWGSSTDTQYF

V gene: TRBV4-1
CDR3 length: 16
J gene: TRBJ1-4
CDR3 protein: CASSRVQGTTNEKLFF

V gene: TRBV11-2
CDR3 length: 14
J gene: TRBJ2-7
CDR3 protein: CASSFDPGNYEQYF

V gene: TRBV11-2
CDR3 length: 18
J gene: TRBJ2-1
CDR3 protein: CASSSNKGASGGNNEQFF

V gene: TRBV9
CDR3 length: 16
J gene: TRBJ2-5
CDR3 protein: CASSPRLARAQETQYF

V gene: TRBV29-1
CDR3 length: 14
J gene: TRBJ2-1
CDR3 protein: CSAQEGGSYNEQFF

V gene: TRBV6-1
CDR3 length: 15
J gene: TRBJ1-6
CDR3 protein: CASSLLGTGSSPLHF

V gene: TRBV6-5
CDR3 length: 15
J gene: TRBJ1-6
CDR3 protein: CASSYSSQGNSPLHF

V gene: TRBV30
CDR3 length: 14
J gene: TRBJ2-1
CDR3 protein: CAWSTRGGENEQFF

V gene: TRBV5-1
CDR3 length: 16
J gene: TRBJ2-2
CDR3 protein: CASSFYGSTNTGELFF

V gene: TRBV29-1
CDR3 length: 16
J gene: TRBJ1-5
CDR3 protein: CSVGTGRCSFTQPQHF

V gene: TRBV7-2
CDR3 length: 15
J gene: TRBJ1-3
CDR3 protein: CASSPAGHSGNTIYF

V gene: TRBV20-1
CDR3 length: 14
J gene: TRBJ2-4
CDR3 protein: CSAADRVGGNIQYF

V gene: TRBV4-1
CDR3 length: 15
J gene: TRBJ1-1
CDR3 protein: CASSLTGQGVAEAFF

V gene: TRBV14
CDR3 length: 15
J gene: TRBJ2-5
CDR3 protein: CASSQGYQGMETQYF

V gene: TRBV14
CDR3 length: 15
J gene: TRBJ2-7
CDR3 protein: CASSQRVPGQGQQYF

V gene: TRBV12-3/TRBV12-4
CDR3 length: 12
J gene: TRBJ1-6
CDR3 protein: CASSFSDSPLHF

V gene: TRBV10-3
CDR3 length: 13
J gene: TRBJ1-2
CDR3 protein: CAISEDMTIGYTF

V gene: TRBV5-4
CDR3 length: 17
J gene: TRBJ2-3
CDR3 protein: CASSRKGLAQFTDTQYF

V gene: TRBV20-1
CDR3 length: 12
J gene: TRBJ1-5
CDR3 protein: CSAGTPDQPQHF

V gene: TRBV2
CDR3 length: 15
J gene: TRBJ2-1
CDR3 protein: CASSEGGASYNEQFF

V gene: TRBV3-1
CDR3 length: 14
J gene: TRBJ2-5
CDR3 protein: CASSPGLDRETQYF

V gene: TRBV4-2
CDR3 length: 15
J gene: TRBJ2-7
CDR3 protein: CASSQGGTGVYEQYF

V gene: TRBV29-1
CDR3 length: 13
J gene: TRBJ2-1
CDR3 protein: CSVGPDSKSEQFF

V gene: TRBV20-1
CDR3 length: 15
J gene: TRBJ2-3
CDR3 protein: CSAPRGSGSTDTQYF

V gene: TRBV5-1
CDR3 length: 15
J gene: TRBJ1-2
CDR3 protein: CASSRSGANDYGYTF

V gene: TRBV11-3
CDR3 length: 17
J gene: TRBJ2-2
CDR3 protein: CASSLILAGVNTGELFF

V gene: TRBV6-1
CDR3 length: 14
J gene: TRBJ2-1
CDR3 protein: CASSGLAGVNEQFF

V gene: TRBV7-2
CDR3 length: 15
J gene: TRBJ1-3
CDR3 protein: CASSPRQGPGNTIYF

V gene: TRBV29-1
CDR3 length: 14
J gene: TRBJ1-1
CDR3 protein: CSGVREPMNTEAFF

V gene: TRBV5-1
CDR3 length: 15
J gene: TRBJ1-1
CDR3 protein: CASSLEGFMNTEAFF

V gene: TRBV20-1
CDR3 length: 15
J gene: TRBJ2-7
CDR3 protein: CSARETSGGIYEQYF

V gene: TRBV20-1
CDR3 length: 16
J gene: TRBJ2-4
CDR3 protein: CSAREAPGQLKNMQYF

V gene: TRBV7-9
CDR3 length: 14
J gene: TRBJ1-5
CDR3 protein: CASSTTGSNQPQHF

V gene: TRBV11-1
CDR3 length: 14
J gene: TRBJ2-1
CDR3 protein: CASSPSGRGSEQFF

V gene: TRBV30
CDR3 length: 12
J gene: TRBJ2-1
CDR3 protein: CAWSMTTGEQFF

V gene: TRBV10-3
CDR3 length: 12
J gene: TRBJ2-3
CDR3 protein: CAISEGTDTQYF

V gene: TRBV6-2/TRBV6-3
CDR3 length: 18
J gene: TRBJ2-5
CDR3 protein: CASSYSPQLAATQETQYF

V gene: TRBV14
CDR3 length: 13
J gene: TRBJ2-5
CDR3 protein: CASSQYHLGTQYF

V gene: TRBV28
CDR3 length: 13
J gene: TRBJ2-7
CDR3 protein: CAIKGGIQGMQYF

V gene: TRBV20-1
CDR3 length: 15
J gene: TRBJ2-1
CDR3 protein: CSARRIAGVGNEQFF

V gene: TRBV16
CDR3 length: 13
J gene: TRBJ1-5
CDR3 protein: CASSVQGAQPQHF

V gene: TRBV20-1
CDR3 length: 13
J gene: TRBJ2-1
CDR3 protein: CSATGLVHNEQFF

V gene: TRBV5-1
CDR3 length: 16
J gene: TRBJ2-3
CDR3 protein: CASSLGQGLSTDTQYF

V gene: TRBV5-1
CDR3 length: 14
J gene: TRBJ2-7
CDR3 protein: CASGGTGGSYEQYF

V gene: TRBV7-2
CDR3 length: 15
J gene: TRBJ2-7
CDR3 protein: CASSKQGKTPYEQYF

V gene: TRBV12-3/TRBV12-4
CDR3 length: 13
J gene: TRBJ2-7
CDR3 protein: CASRSGGSYEQYF

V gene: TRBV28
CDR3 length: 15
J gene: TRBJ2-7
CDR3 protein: CASKERTSGFYEQYF

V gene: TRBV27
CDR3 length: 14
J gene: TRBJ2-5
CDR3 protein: CASKDRGRAETQYF

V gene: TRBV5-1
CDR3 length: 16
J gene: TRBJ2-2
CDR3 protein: CASSLAVQGAGGELFF

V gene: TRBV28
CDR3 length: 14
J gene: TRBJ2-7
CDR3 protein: CASSPPTQTYEQYF

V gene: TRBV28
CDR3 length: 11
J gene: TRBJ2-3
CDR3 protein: CASSSIDTQYF

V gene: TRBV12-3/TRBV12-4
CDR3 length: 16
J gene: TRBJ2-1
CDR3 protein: CASSPAGTAFYNEQFF

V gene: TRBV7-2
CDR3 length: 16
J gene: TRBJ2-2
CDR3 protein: CASSPPGGAIIGELFF